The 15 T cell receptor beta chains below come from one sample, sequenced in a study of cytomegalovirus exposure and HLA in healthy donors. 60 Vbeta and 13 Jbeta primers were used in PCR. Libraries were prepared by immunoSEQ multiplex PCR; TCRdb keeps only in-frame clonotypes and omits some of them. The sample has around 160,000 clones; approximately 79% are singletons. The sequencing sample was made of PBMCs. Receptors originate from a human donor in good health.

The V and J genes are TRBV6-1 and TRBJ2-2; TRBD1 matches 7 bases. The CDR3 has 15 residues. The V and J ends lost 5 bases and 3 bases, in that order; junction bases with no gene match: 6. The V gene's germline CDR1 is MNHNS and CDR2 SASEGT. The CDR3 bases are TGTGCCAGCAGTAAGACAGGGTTTGACACCGGGGAGCTGTTTTTT. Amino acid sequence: CASSKTGFDTGELFF.

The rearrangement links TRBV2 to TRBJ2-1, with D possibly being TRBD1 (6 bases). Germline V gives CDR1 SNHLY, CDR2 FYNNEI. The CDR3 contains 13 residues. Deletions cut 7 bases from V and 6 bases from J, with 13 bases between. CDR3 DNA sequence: TGTGCCAGCACCCAAGACAGGCTCAATGAGCAGTTCTTC. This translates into CASTQDRLNEQFF. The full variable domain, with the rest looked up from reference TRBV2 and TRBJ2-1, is EPEVTQTPSHQVTQMGQEVILRCVPISNHLYFYWYRQILGQKVEFLVSFYNNEISEKSEIFDDQFSVERPDGSNFTLKIRSTKLEDSAMYFCASTQDRLNEQFFGPGTRLTVL.

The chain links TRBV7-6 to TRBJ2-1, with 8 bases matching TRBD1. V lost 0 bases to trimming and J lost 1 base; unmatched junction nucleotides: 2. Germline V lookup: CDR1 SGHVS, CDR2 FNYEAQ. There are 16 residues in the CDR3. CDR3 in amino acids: CASSLAQGGSYNEQFF. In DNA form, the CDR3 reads TGTGCCAGCAGCTTAGCACAGGGGGGATCCTACAATGAGCAGTTCTTC.

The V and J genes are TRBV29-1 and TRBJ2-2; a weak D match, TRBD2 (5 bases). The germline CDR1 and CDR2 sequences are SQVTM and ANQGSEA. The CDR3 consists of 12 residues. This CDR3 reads CNVFTGAGELFF. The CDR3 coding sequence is TGCAACGTATTTACCGGGGCCGGGGAGCTGTTTTTT.

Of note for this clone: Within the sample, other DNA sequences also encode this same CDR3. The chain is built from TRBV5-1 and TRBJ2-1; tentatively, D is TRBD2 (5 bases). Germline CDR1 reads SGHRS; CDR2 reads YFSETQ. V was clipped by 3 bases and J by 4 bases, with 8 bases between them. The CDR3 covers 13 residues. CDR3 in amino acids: CASSWRGYNEQFF. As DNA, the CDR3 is TGCGCCAGCAGCTGGAGAGGGTACAATGAGCAGTTCTTC. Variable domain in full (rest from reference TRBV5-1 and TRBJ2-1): KAGVTQTPRYLIKTRGQQVTLSCSPISGHRSVSWYQQTPGQGLQFLFEYFSETQRNKGNFPGRFSGRQFSNSRSEMNVSTLELGDSALYLCASSWRGYNEQFFGPGTRLTVL.

The CDR3 sequence is CASSFSRSDTEAFF. CDR3 DNA: TGTGCCAGCAGCTTTAGTCGGTCGGACACTGAAGCTTTCTTT. The genes are TRBV7-2 and TRBJ1-1; D is unclear. With 3 bases removed from V and 3 bases from J, the gap between germline ends came to 11 bases. Germline V lookup: CDR1 SGHTA, CDR2 FQGNSA. The CDR3 has 14 amino acids.

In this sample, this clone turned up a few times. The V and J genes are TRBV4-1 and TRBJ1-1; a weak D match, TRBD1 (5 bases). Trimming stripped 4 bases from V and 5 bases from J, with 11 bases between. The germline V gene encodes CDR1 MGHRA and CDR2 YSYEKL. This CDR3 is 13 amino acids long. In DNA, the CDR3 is TGCGCCAGCAGCCTCCGGGGGGTGACTGAAGCTTTCTTT. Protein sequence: CASSLRGVTEAFF.

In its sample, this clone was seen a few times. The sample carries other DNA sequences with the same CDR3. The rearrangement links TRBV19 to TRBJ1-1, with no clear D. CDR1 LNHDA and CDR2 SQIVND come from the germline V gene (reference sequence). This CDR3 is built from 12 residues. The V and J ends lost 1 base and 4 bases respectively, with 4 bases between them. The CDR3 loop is CASSIAGTEAFF. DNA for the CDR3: TGTGCCAGTAGTATAGCCGGCACTGAAGCTTTCTTT.

CDR3 nucleotide sequence: TGTGCCAGCAGCCTCCCCAGCGGGGGGGCCTTTACCGGGGAGCTGTTTTTT. This encodes CASSLPSGGAFTGELFF. The rearrangement uses TRBV7-2 and TRBJ2-2; 10 positions match TRBD2. This CDR3 has 17 amino acids. Germline CDR1 reads SGHTA; CDR2 reads FQGNSA. V lost 5 bases to trimming and J lost 5 bases; unmatched junction nucleotides: 11. Drawing the rest from reference TRBV7-2 and TRBJ2-2, the complete variable domain is GAGVSQSPSNKVTEKGKDVELRCDPISGHTALYWYRQSLGQGLEFLIYFQGNSAPDKSGLPSDRFSAERTGGSVSTLTIQRTQQEDSAVYLCASSLPSGGAFTGELFFGEGSRLTVL.

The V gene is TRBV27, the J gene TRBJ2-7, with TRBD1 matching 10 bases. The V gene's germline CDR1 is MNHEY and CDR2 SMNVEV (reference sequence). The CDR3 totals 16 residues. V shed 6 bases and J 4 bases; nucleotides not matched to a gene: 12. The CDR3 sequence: CASSTSGQGGKYEQYF. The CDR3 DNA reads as TGTGCCAGCAGCACGAGTGGACAGGGGGGTAAATACGAGCAGTACTTC.

The CDR3 DNA reads TGTGCCAGCAGCGCCGGGACAGGGGGTTCGCCCCAGCATTTT. As protein: CASSAGTGGSPQHF. This sequence joins TRBV9 and TRBJ1-5, with 11 positions matching TRBD1. The CDR3 has 14 amino acids. CDR1 and CDR2 (germline): SGDLS, YYNGEE. V trimming: 3 bases; J trimming: 9 bases; junction bases outside the gene matches: 5.

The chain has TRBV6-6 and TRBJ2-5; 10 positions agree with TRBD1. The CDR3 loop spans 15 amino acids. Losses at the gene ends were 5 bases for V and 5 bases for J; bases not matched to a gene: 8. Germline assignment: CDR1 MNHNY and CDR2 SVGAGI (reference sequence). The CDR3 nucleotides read TGTGCCAGCAGTGCCGCGGGACAGGGGAGGGAGACCCAGTACTTC. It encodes CASSAAGQGRETQYF.

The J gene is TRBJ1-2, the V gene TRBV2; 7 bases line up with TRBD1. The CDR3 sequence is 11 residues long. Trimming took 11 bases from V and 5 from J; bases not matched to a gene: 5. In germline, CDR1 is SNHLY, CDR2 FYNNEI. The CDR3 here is CADRDRYGYTF. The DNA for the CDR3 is TGTGCCGACAGGGATCGGTATGGCTACACCTTC. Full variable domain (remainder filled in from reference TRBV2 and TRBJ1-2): EPEVTQTPSHQVTQMGQEVILRCVPISNHLYFYWYRQILGQKVEFLVSFYNNEISEKSEIFDDQFSVERPDGSNFTLKIRSTKLEDSAMYFCADRDRYGYTFGSGTRLTVV.

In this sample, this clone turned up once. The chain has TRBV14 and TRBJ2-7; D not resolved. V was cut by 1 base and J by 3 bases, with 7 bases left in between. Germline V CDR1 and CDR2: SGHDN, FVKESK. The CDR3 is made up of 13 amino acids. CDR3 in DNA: TGTGCCAGCAGCCAAGGACATATCTACGAGCAGTACTTC. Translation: CASSQGHIYEQYF. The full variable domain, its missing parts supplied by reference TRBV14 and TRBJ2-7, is EAGVTQFPSHSVIEKGQTVTLRCDPISGHDNLYWYRRVMGKEIKFLLHFVKESKQDESGMPNNRFLAERTGGTYSTLKVQPAELEDSGVYFCASSQGHIYEQYFGPGTRLTVT.

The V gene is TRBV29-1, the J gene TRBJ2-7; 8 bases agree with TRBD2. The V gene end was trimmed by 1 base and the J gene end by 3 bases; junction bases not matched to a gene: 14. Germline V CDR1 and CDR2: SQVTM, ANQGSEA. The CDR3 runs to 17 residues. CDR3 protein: CSVEGSISGGPNYEQYF. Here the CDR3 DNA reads TGCAGCGTTGAAGGATCGATATCGGGGGGGCCGAACTACGAGCAGTACTTC.